This paragraph covers one T cell receptor beta chain sequence. Its antigen is not known. This sample stems from a study of cytomegalovirus exposure and HLA in healthy donors. Across the whole study: There were about 85 million unique TCRs (from HLA-typed donors) in an early data release.

The V segment lost 2 bases and the J segment 4 bases; nucleotides outside the gene matches: 5. The CDR3 covers 15 residues. CDR1 is MNHNS and CDR2 is SASEGT in the germline V gene. Both 60 Vbeta primers and 13 Jbeta primers went into the PCR. Clones were read by immunoSEQ multiplex PCR, and TCRdb kept only the in-frame ones, dropping some. The data show some 90,000 clones, with 60% to 80% seen just once and about 6.4% held by the top ten. Findings and limits, study-wide: Some highly shared sequence variants likely arose as a pipeline artifact. TCR beta sequences numbering under 20,000 were associated with HLA alleles at 0.05 false discovery rate in a later analysis.

The chain employs TRBV6-1 and TRBJ1-3; TRBD1 matches 7 bases. The TCR comes from a female donor in good health and CMV-seronegative. Sample: PBMCs. The CDR3 DNA reads as TGTGCCAGCAGTGAATGGAGGGGGCTCGGAAACACCATATATTTT. Amino acids: CASSEWRGLGNTIYF.